The 29 T cell receptor beta chains listed next were all sequenced from one sample in a study of Tregs in tolerant kidney transplant recipients. The method was immunoSEQ multiplex PCR; TCRdb's version includes in-frame clones alone and lacks a portion of them. The top ten clones hold 3.8% of a sample with approximately 60,000 clones, 87% of them seen once. Mixed chimerism was transient after nonmyeloablative marrow transplants from related graft donors. The material sequenced was CD4+ T cells from blood (PBMCs), taken 6 months after the transplant. The receptors stem from a human patient who received a combined kidney and bone marrow transplant. Some T cells may be provided by the graft donor.

J is TRBJ2-3 and V is TRBV5-1, with 12 bases lining up with TRBD2. Trimming cost V 7 bases and J 3 bases; bases outside gene matches: 3. The CDR3 is made up of 14 amino acids. Germline-derived CDR1 and CDR2 are SGHRS and YFSETQ. The CDR3 DNA sequence: TGCGCCAGCGGGACTAGCGGGCCAACAGATACGCAGTATTTT. Encoded protein: CASGTSGPTDTQYF.

The chain links TRBV9 to TRBJ2-5; 7 nucleotides agree with TRBD1. The ends lost 4 bases at V and 7 bases at J; junction bases unmatched: 10. In germline, CDR1 is SGDLS, CDR2 YYNGEE. This CDR3 comprises 14 residues. The CDR3 DNA reads as TGTGCCAGCAGCCCTCGGACAGGTCGGGGGACCCAGTACTTC. Translation gives CASSPRTGRGTQYF.

The CDR3 spells CAISESGQYNEQFF. The CDR3, as DNA: TGTGCCATCAGTGAGTCTGGACAGTACAATGAGCAGTTCTTC. The chain links TRBV10-3 to TRBJ2-1; a possible D gene is TRBD1 (6 bases). The germline CDR1 and CDR2 sequences are ENHRY and SYGVKD. With 0 bases removed from V and 4 bases from J, the gap between germline ends came to 7 bases. The CDR3 covers 14 residues.

The chain links TRBV19 to TRBJ2-1; maybe TRBD2 (5 bases). Trimming removed 4 bases at V and 9 bases at J, with 13 bases between. This CDR3 contains 13 residues. Germline CDR1 and CDR2: LNHDA and SQIVND (reference sequence). DNA of the CDR3: TGTGCCAGTAGTAGATCCCAAGGGAGTGAGCAGTTCTTC. This sequence encodes CASSRSQGSEQFF.

J is TRBJ2-7 and V is TRBV19, with TRBD2 identical over 10 bases. Germline V gene sequence: CDR1 LNHDA, CDR2 SQIVND (reference sequence). The CDR3 has 15 amino acids. Unmatched junction bases numbered 13, after V lost 7 bases and J lost 7 bases. The CDR3 nucleotides are TGTGCCAGTAAGAGGAGGCTAGCGGGAGTCGGTGAGCAGTACTTC. Its translation is CASKRRLAGVGEQYF.

The chain links TRBV23-1 to TRBJ2-7; possibly TRBD1 for D (6 bases). TRBV23-1 is given ORF status, its function remaining uncertain. V dropped 3 bases and J dropped 3 bases, with 15 bases sitting between them. The CDR3 extends over 15 amino acids. This CDR3 is CASSHPGQIFYEQYF. The CDR3 bases are TGCGCCAGCAGTCATCCGGGACAAATATTCTACGAGCAGTACTTC.

This sequence joins TRBV18 and TRBJ2-7, with 9 bases fitting TRBD1. Germline lookup yields CDR1 KGHSH and CDR2 LQKENI. The CDR3 extends over 13 amino acids. J lost 6 bases, V lost 5 bases, and 5 bases had no gene match. CDR3 sequence reads: CASSATGGGEQYF. The CDR3 nucleotides are TGTGCCAGCTCAGCAACAGGGGGCGGCGAGCAGTACTTC.

The rearrangement joins TRBV5-1 to TRBJ2-1; 9 positions agree with TRBD1. This CDR3 region has 17 residues. Germline V gene data show CDR1 as SGHRS and CDR2 as YFSETQ. J lost 0 bases, V lost 1 base, and 5 bases had no gene match. For the CDR3, the DNA is TGCGCCAGCAGCTTGATTGACAGGGGGGGCTCCTACAATGAGCAGTTCTTC. Translating gives CASSLIDRGGSYNEQFF. Full variable domain (outside the CDR3, taken from reference TRBV5-1 and TRBJ2-1): KAGVTQTPRYLIKTRGQQVTLSCSPISGHRSVSWYQQTPGQGLQFLFEYFSETQRNKGNFPGRFSGRQFSNSRSEMNVSTLELGDSALYLCASSLIDRGGSYNEQFFGPGTRLTVL.

This chain links TRBV5-5 with TRBJ1-2; no definite D call. The ends were cut back, 5 bases at V and 4 bases at J, with 12 bases in the middle. Per the germline V gene, CDR1 is SGHKS and CDR2 is YYEKEE (reference sequence). This CDR3 is 13 amino acids long. The CDR3 protein is CASSPQTLYGYTF. The CDR3 DNA follows: TGTGCCAGCAGTCCACAGACGCTCTATGGCTACACCTTC.

This clone was counted a single time. The chain links TRBV10-2 to TRBJ2-1, with 10 bases matching TRBD2. CDR1 and CDR2 from the germline V gene are WSHSY and SAAADI. The CDR3 covers 14 residues. With V trimmed by 10 bases and J by 10 bases, 13 bases remained unmatched. The CDR3: CATTWASGSREQFF. CDR3 sequence (DNA): TGCGCCACCACCTGGGCTAGCGGGAGTCGGGAGCAGTTCTTC.

V gene TRBV5-4 combines with J gene TRBJ2-4; TRBD1 is a possible D gene (6 bases). This CDR3 has 15 residues. Per the germline V gene, CDR1 is SGHNT and CDR2 is YYREEE (reference sequence). V lost 0 bases and J 6 bases, leaving 13 bases between the germline ends. CDR3 sequence reads: CASSLVGGSGNIQYF. The CDR3 DNA reads TGTGCCAGCAGCTTGGTAGGGGGATCCGGAAACATTCAGTACTTC.

V is TRBV19 and J is TRBJ2-5; the D gene is possibly TRBD1 (5 bases). CDR1 is LNHDA, CDR2 SQIVND, per germline (reference sequence). V lost 3 bases, J lost 2 bases, and 16 bases lay in between. CDR3 size: 16 residues. This CDR3 is CASSIPGASRQETQYF. CDR3 coding DNA: TGTGCCAGTAGTATCCCTGGGGCGAGTCGGCAAGAGACCCAGTACTTC.

This rearrangement joins TRBV29-1 to TRBJ2-7; D is perhaps TRBD1 (5 bases). With 0 bases removed from V and 3 bases from J, the gap between germline ends came to 15 bases. The CDR3 length is 15 residues. Germline CDR1 SQVTM, CDR2 ANQGSEA. The CDR3 DNA sequence: TGCAGCGTTGAAGATCGTGGGCAGGGTCGCTACGAGCAGTACTTC. Translation gives CSVEDRGQGRYEQYF.

With regard to this clone: At the DNA level, this CDR3 is encoded by other sequences in the same sample as well. The chain has TRBV30 and TRBJ1-6, with D perhaps TRBD1 (5 bases). In germline, CDR1 is GTSNPN, CDR2 SVGIG (reference sequence). Deletions cut 4 bases from V and 4 bases from J, with 8 bases between. The CDR3 consists of 13 residues. CDR3 sequence (DNA): TGTGCCTGGACTGGACATTATAATTCACCCCTCCACTTT. Translated: CAWTGHYNSPLHF.

This clone has a single count. The chain couples TRBV19 to TRBJ2-2, with TRBD1 matching over 8 bases. CDR1 is LNHDA, CDR2 SQIVND, per germline (reference sequence). This CDR3 has 16 residues. J lost 6 bases, V lost 3 bases, and 9 bases had no gene match. The CDR3 DNA sequence: TGTGCCAGTAGTATGGCTTTCCAGGGGGCCCCCGGGGAGCTGTTTTTT. As protein: CASSMAFQGAPGELFF. Variable domain in full (rest from reference TRBV19 and TRBJ2-2): DGGITQSPKYLFRKEGQNVTLSCEQNLNHDAMYWYRQDPGQGLRLIYYSQIVNDFQKGDIAEGYSVSREKKESFPLTVTSAQKNPTAFYLCASSMAFQGAPGELFFGEGSRLTVL.

The rearrangement uses TRBV5-1 and TRBJ2-1; 7 nucleotides line up with TRBD1. Germline trimming cut 3 bases from V and 3 bases from J; bases unmatched to any gene: 6. The length of the CDR3 is 15 residues. Germline loops: CDR1 SGHRS, CDR2 YFSETQ. The CDR3 reads CASSSTGVDYNEQFF. The CDR3, as DNA: TGCGCCAGCAGCTCCACAGGGGTGGACTACAATGAGCAGTTCTTC.

The chain carries TRBV7-3 and TRBJ2-6, with 8 nucleotides matching TRBD1. The CDR3 covers 16 residues. Per the germline V gene, CDR1 is SGHTA and CDR2 is FQGTGA. V shed 2 bases, J shed 4 bases, and the junction held 4 bases outside the gene matches. In nucleotides, the CDR3 is TGTGCCAGCAGCTTACAGGGGGCGCGGGGGGCCAACGTCCTGACTTTC. It specifies CASSLQGARGANVLTF.

V and J are TRBV7-2 and TRBJ1-6; tentative D call: TRBD1 (6 bases). Per the germline V gene, CDR1 is SGHTA and CDR2 is FQGNSA. V lost 5 bases and J 5 bases, leaving 19 bases between the germline ends. There are 17 residues in the CDR3. CDR3 sequence: CASSIRGGGVDNSPLHF. CDR3 bases: TGTGCCAGCAGCATTCGAGGGGGAGGGGTGGATAATTCACCCCTCCACTTT.

The chain uses TRBV19 and TRBJ1-2; tentative D call: TRBD1 (5 bases). The CDR3 extends over 14 amino acids. CDR1 and CDR2 from the germline V gene are LNHDA and SQIVND (reference sequence). V lost 6 bases to trimming and J lost 8 bases, with 19 bases between them. CDR3 sequence (DNA): TGTGCCAGTAGATCCCCCGCAGGGTCCGGGGGCTACACCTTC. Translated, it gives CASRSPAGSGGYTF.

CDR3 in DNA: TGTGCCAGTAGCCATGGACAGGGAAATTCACCCCTCCACTTT. Its protein product is CASSHGQGNSPLHF. The V gene is TRBV19, the J gene TRBJ1-6, with 8 bases that match TRBD1. Per germline, CDR1 LNHDA and CDR2 SQIVND (reference sequence). This CDR3 contains 14 residues. V trimming: 6 bases; J trimming: 7 bases; junction bases outside the gene matches: 5.

The chain employs TRBV7-2 and TRBJ1-6, with TRBD1 as a possible D gene (6 bases). With 2 bases removed from V and 3 bases from J, the gap between germline ends came to 14 bases. The length of the CDR3 is 17 residues. The germline CDR1 and CDR2 sequences are SGHTA and FQGNSA. Here the CDR3 reads CASSLKGGLNYNSPLHF. The CDR3 DNA reads as TGTGCCAGCAGCTTAAAGGGGGGGTTGAACTATAATTCACCCCTCCACTTT.

This clone came up once. The chain recombines TRBV7-3 with TRBJ2-5; TRBD2 matches 9 bases. The V gene's germline CDR1 is SGHTA and CDR2 FQGTGA. V trimming: 5 bases; J trimming: 5 bases; junction bases outside the gene matches: 9. The CDR3 covers 15 residues. CDR3 bases: TGTGCCAGCAGCCACAGCGGGGGGCCGTGGGAGACCCAGTACTTC. Residues: CASSHSGGPWETQYF.

This chain connects TRBV25-1 to TRBJ2-1; 8 bases fit TRBD2. CDR3 length equals 14 residues. The V gene's germline CDR1 is MGHDK and CDR2 SYGVNS. J lost 5 bases, V lost 3 bases, and 3 bases had no gene match. CDR3 nucleotides: TGTGCCAGCAGTGACCCGGGGGGGCACAATGAGCAGTTCTTC. As protein: CASSDPGGHNEQFF.

The chain links TRBV27 to TRBJ2-2; possibly TRBD1 for D (7 bases). V was trimmed by 3 bases and J by 5 bases, leaving 13 bases between them. Germline V gene data show CDR1 as MNHEY and CDR2 as SMNVEV (reference sequence). CDR3 length: 15 residues. The CDR3 loop reads CASSFGGGWTGELFF. The CDR3 DNA is TGTGCCAGCAGTTTCGGAGGGGGCTGGACCGGGGAGCTGTTTTTT.

J is TRBJ2-5 and V is TRBV5-6; 8 bases agree with TRBD2. The germline V gene has CDR1 SGHDT and CDR2 YYEEEE. The CDR3 is made up of 12 amino acids. Germline trimming cut 4 bases from V and 7 bases from J; bases unmatched to any gene: 3. In DNA, the CDR3 is TGTGCCAGCAGCCCGGGGGGGTGGACCCAGTACTTC. Protein: CASSPGGWTQYF. Supplemented by reference TRBV5-6 and TRBJ2-5, the full variable domain reads DAGVTQSPTHLIKTRGQQVTLRCSPKSGHDTVSWYQQALGQGPQFIFQYYEEEERQRGNFPDRFSGHQFPNYSSELNVNALLLGDSALYLCASSPGGWTQYFGPGTRLLVL.

V is TRBV28 and J is TRBJ1-6, with a possible D match to TRBD1 (5 bases). V was cut by 4 bases and J by 7 bases, with 11 bases left in between. Germline V gene data show CDR1 as MDHEN and CDR2 as SYDVKM. The CDR3 totals 14 residues. CDR3 sequence: CASSSRGYNSPLHF. For the CDR3, the DNA is TGTGCCAGCAGTTCCCGGGGGTACAATTCACCCCTCCACTTT.

The CDR3 DNA reads TGTGCCAGTAGTACGAGACAGGGGGCTTTGGGTCAGCCCCAGCATTTT. It specifies CASSTRQGALGQPQHF. The chain recombines TRBV19 with TRBJ1-5; 10 nucleotides agree with TRBD1. V dropped 4 bases and J dropped 6; count of bases not matched to a gene: 9. The length of the CDR3 is 16 residues. The V gene's germline CDR1 is LNHDA and CDR2 SQIVND (reference sequence).

The V and J genes are TRBV10-3 and TRBJ2-3, with 8 bases matching TRBD1. V trimming: 6 bases; J trimming: 0 bases; junction bases outside the gene matches: 11. The CDR3 has 17 residues. Germline lookup yields CDR1 ENHRY and CDR2 SYGVKD. The CDR3: CAISQGAAKLSTDTQYF. The CDR3, as DNA: TGTGCCATCAGCCAGGGGGCGGCTAAACTTAGCACAGATACGCAGTATTTT.

This clone is medium-sized (0.01 to 0.1%). The rearrangement joins TRBV6-4 to TRBJ2-5; D possibly corresponds to TRBD1 (5 bases). CDR3 length equals 13 residues. Looked up from germline, CDR1 is MRHNA and CDR2 is SNTAGT. The germline V and J ends were trimmed by 4 bases and 0 bases, with 6 bases remaining between them. The chain's CDR3 is CASSAGYQETQYF. The CDR3 DNA reads as TGTGCCAGCAGTGCAGGGTACCAAGAGACCCAGTACTTC.